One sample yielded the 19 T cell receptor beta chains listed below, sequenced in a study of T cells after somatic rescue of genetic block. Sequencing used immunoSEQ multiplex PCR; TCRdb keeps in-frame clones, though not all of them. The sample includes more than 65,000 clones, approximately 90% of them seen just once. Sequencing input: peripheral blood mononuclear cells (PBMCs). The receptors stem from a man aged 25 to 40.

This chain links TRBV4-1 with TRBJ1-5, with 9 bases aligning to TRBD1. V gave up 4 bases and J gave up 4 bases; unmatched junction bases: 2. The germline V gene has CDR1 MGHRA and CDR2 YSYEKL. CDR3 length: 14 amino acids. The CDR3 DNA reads TGCGCCAGCAGCCCCGGACAGGGGAATCAGCCCCAGCATTTT. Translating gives CASSPGQGNQPQHF.

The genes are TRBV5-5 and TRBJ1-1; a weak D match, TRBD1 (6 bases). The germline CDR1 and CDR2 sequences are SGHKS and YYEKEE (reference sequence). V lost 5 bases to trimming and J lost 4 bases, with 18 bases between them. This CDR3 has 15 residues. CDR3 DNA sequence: TGTGCCAGCAGTTCCTTTAGCAGGGGAGGCACTGAAGCTTTCTTT. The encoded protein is CASSSFSRGGTEAFF.

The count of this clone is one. CDR3 in amino acids: CASSRGLAGDNEQFF. CDR3 in DNA: TGTGCCAGCTCACGGGGACTAGCGGGGGACAATGAGCAGTTCTTC. The rearrangement joins TRBV18 to TRBJ2-1; 14 nucleotides align to TRBD2. The ends lost 4 bases at V and 5 bases at J; junction bases unmatched: 1. There are 15 residues in the CDR3. The V gene's germline CDR1 is KGHSH and CDR2 LQKENI.

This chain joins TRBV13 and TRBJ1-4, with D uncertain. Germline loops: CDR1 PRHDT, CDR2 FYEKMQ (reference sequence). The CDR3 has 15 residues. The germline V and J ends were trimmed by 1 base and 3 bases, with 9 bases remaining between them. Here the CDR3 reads CASSLALQANEKLFF. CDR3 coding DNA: TGTGCCAGCAGCTTAGCCCTCCAAGCTAATGAAAAACTGTTTTTT.

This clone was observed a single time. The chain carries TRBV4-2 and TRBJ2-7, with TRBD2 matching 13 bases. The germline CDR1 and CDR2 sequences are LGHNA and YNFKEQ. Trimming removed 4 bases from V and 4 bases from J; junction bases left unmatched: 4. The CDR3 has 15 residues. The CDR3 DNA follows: TGTGCCAGCAGCCCCGGGACTAGCGGGACTTACGAGCAGTACTTC. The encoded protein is CASSPGTSGTYEQYF.

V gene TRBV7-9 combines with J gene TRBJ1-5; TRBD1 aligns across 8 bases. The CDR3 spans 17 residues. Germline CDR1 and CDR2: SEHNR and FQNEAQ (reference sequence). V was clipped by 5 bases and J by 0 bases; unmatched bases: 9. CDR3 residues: CASSGGQGPYSNQPQHF. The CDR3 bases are TGTGCCAGCAGCGGAGGACAGGGTCCGTATAGCAATCAGCCCCAGCATTTT.

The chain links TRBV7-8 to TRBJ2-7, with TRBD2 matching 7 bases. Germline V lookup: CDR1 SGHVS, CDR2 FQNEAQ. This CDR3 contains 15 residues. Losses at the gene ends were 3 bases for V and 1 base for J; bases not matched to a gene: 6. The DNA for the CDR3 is TGTGCCAGCAGCTTTACTAGCGACCCTTCCTACGAGCAGTACTTC. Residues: CASSFTSDPSYEQYF.

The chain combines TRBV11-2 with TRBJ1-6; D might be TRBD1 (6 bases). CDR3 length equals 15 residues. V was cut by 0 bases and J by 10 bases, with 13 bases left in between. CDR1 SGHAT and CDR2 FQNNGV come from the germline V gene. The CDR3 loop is CASSLETGHYSPLHF. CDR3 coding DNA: TGTGCCAGCAGCTTAGAAACGGGACATTACTCACCCCTCCACTTT. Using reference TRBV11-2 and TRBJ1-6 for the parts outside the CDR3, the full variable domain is EAGVAQSPRYKIIEKRQSVAFWCNPISGHATLYWYQQILGQGPKLLIQFQNNGVVDDSQLPKDRFSAERLKGVDSTLKIQPAKLEDSAVYLCASSLETGHYSPLHFGNGTRLTVT.

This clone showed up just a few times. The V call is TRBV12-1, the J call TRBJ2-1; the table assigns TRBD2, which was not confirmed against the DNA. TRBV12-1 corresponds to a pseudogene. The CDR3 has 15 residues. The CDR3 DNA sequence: TGTGCCAGCAGCTTTGCGTGCCGGGGGAGGATTGAGCAGTTCTTC. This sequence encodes CASSFACRGRIEQFF.

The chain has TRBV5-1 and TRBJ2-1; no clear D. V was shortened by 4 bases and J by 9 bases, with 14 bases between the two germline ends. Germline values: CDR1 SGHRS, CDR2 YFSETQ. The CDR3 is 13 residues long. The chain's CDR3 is CASSPSPGTEQFF. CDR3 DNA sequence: TGCGCCAGCAGCCCAAGTCCCGGCACTGAGCAGTTCTTC.

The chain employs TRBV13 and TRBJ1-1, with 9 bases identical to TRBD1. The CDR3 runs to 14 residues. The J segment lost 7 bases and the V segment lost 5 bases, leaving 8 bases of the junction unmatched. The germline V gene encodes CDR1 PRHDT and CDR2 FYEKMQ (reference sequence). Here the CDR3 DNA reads TGTGCCAGCAGCACCCGGGACAGGGACGGTGAAGCTTTCTTT. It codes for CASSTRDRDGEAFF.

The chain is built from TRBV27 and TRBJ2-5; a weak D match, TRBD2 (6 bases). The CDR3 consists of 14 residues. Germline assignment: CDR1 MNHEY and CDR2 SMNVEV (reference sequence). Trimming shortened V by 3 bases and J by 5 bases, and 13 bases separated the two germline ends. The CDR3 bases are TGTGCCAGCAGTTTTCTGTCGGGGAGGGAGACCCAGTACTTC. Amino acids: CASSFLSGRETQYF.

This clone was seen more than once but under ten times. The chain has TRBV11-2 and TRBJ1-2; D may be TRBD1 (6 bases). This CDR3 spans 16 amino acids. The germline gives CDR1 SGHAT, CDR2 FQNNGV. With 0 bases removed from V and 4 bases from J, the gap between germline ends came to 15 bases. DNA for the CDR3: TGTGCCAGCAGCTTAGATTCGGGGGCCCTTCCCTATGGCTACACCTTC. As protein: CASSLDSGALPYGYTF.

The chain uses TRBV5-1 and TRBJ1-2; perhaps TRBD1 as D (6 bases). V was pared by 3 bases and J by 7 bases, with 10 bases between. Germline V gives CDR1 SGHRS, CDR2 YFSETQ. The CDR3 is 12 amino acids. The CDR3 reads CASSWDIGGYTF. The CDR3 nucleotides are TGCGCCAGCAGCTGGGACATCGGTGGCTACACCTTC.

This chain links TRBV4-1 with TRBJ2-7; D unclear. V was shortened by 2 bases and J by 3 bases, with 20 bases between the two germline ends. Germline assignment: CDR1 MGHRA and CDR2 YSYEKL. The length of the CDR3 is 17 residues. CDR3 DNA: TGCGCCAGCAGCCAAAAGATCCTCGAACAGAACCACTACGAGCAGTACTTC. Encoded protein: CASSQKILEQNHYEQYF.

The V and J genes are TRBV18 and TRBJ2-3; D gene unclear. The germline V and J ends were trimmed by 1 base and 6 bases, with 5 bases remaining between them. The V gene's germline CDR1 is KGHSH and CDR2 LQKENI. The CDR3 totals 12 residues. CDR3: CASSPRVDTQYF. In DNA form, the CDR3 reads TGTGCCAGCTCACCACGGGTGGATACGCAGTATTTT.

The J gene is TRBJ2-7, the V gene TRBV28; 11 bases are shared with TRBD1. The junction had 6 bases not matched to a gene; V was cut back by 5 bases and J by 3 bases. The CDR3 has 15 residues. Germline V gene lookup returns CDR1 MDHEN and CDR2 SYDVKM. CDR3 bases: TGTGCCAGCAGTGCTCCCGGGACAGGGGGCTACGAGCAGTACTTC. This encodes CASSAPGTGGYEQYF.

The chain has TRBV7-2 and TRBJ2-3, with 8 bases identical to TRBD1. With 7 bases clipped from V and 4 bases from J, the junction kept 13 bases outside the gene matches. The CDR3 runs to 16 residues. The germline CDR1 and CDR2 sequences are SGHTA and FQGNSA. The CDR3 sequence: CASTQILDRVADTQYF. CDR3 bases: TGTGCCAGCACCCAGATCTTGGACAGGGTTGCAGATACGCAGTATTTT.

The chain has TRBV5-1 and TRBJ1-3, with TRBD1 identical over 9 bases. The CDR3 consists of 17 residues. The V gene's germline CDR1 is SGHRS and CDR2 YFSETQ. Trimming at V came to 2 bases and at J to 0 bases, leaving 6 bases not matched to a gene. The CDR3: CASSFRGQGNSGNTIYF. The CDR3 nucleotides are TGCGCCAGCAGCTTTAGGGGACAGGGAAACTCTGGAAACACCATATATTTT.